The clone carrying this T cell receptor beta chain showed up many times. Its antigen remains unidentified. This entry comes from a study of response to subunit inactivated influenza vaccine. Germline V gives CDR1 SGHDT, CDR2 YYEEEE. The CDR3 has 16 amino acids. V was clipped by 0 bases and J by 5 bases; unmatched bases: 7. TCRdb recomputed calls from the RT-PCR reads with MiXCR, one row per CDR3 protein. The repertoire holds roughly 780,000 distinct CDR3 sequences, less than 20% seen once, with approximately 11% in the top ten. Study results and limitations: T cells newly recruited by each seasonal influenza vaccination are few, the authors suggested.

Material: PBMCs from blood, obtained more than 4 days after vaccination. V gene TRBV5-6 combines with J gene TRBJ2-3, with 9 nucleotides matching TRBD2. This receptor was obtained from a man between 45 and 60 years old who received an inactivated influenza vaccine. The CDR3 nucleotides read TGTGCCAGCAGCTTGGTTGCGGGAGGGCTTGGAGATACGCAGTATTTT. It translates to CASSLVAGGLGDTQYF. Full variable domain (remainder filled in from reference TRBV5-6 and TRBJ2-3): DAGVTQSPTHLIKTRGQQVTLRCSPKSGHDTVSWYQQALGQGPQFIFQYYEEEERQRGNFPDRFSGHQFPNYSSELNVNALLLGDSALYLCASSLVAGGLGDTQYFGPGTRLTVL.